The source of this T cell receptor (beta chain) is a study of blood T cell repertoires in COVID-19. About the research overall: Spain, Italy and the United States supplied samples that represented acute and convalescent COVID-19. T cells, B-cell-depleted T cells, or PBMCs provided the cDNA or gDNA that served as material.

In the source study's methods: How many nucleated cells were present was estimated from reference gene primer amplification. The protocol was immunoSEQ multiplex PCR, while the TCRdb copy is restricted to in-frame clones and leaves out a portion. V and J calls and clone size come straight from that table; D and trimming were deduced from the DNA. The top ten hold around 3.5% of the sample, which has roughly 340,000 clones, around 91% seen once. The source of this sequence is a woman aged 18 to 35 who had recovered from COVID-19. The sample consisted of peripheral blood.

The CDR3 sequence: CASSYFGGTEAFF. CDR3 nucleotides: TGTGCCAGCAGTTACTTCGGGGGAACTGAAGCTTTCTTT. V is TRBV6-5 and J is TRBJ1-1, with D possibly matching TRBD1 (5 bases). Between the trimmed V and J ends, which lost 1 base and 5 bases, there was a span of 8 bases. Looked up from germline, CDR1 is MNHEY and CDR2 is SVGAGI. The CDR3 sequence is 13 residues long.